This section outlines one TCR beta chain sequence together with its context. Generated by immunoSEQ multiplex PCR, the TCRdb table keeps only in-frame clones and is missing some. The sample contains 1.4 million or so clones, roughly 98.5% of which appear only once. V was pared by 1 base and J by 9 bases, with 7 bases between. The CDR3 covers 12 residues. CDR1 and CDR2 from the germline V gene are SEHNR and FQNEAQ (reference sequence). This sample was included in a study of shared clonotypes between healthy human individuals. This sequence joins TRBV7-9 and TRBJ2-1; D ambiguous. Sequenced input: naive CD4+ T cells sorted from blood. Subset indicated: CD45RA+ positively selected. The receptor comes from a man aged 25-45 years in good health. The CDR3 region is CASSLGPVEQFF. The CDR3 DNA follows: TGTGCCAGCAGCTTAGGGCCGGTTGAGCAGTTCTTC.